This T cell receptor beta chain stems from a study of OX40 agonist ivuxolimab in advanced cancers. Study information: All patients had ivuxolimab intravenously every 2 weeks at 0.01 to 10 mg/kg. Head and neck, renal cell, melanoma or hepatocellular carcinoma were the cancers that dose-escalation patients had. Study-wide findings and caveats: Expanded peripheral T-cell antigen specificity went undetermined. Averaging showed that CD8+ T cells had more expanded clones than CD4+ did.

The table came from immunoSEQ multiplex PCR; TCRdb's copy has only in-frame clones and leaves some out. Of over 55,000 clones in the sample, approximately 91% were seen once. Germline-derived CDR1 and CDR2 are SGHDT and YYEEEE. The CDR3 length is 15 residues. The trim removed 2 bases at V and 7 bases at J, leaving 8 bases unmatched. Details on this clone: Its antigen remains unknown.

This TCR derives from an adult with an advanced solid tumor such as melanoma, head and neck, liver or kidney cancer. Sequencing was performed on CD4+ or CD8+ T cells sorted from blood, taken in a trial of the OX40 agonist ivuxolimab. This chain joins TRBV5-6 and TRBJ1-2; 10 bases map to TRBD1. CDR3 nucleotide sequence: TGTGCCAGCAGCTTAGTTCCGGGACAGGGGTCTGGCTACACCTTC. As protein: CASSLVPGQGSGYTF.